This record looks at one TCR beta chain sequence and its context. Each CDR3 protein gets one entry after TCRdb re-called the RT-PCR reads with MiXCR. The repertoire holds about 700,000 distinct CDR3 sequences, approximately 15% seen once, with 3% to 4.5% in the top ten. Germline V gene sequence: CDR1 SNHLY, CDR2 FYNNEI. The CDR3 spans 14 residues. V lost 10 bases, J lost 0 bases, and 7 bases stayed unmatched. Input material: memory CD4+ T cells from blood. The sequence came from a female donor in good health, serving as a healthy control. V gene TRBV2 combines with J gene TRBJ2-7; TRBD2 agrees at 9 bases. CDR3 loop: CAIHLAGSSYEQYF. In DNA, the CDR3 is TGTGCCATTCACCTAGCGGGGAGCTCCTACGAGCAGTACTTC. Supplemented by reference TRBV2 and TRBJ2-7, the full variable domain reads EPEVTQTPSHQVTQMGQEVILRCVPISNHLYFYWYRQILGQKVEFLVSFYNNEISEKSEIFDDQFSVERPDGSNFTLKIRSTKLEDSAMYFCAIHLAGSSYEQYFGPGTRLTVT.